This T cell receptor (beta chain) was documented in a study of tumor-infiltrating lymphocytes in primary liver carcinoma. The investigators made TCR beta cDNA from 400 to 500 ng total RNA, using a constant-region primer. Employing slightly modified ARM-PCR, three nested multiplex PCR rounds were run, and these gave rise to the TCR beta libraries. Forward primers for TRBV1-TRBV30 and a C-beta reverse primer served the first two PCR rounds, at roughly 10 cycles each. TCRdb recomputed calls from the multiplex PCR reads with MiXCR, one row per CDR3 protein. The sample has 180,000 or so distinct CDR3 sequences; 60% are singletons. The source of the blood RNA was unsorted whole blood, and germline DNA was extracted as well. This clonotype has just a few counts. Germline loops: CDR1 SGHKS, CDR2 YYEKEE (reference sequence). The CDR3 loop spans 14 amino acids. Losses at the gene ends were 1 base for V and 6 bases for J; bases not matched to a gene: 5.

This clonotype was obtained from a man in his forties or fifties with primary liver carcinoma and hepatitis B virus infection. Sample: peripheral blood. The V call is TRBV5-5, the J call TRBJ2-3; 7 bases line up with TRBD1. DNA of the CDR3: TGTGCCAGCAGCTTGCATGACAGGGAGGATACGCAGTATTTT. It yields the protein CASSLHDREDTQYF.